The 5 T cell receptor beta chains below come from one sample, sequenced in a study of T cells after yellow fever vaccination. A single record per CDR3 protein comes from TCRdb applying MiXCR to the 5' RACE reads. The repertoire consists of around 550,000 distinct CDR3 sequences, with over 15% occurring once and the leading ten covering approximately 15%. Sample: PBMCs, taken 15 days after the yellow fever booster vaccination. These receptors were taken from a man aged 25-45 years who received the YFV17D yellow fever vaccine.

The chain recombines TRBV3-1 with TRBJ1-5; 7 nucleotides match TRBD1. CDR1 and CDR2 (germline): LGHDT, YNNKEL (reference sequence). After removal of 2 bases from V and 7 bases from J, the junction contained 8 bases not matched to a gene. The CDR3 is 15 residues long. Here the CDR3 DNA reads TGTGCCAGCAGCCAAACAGGGACAGTAGGCCAGCCCCAGCATTTT. Translated: CASSQTGTVGQPQHF.

This clonotype has more than one count but fewer than ten. J is TRBJ2-5 and V is TRBV7-2; D remains ambiguous. The CDR3 totals 12 residues. Trimming cost V 5 bases and J 3 bases, with 7 bases left between them. Per germline, CDR1 SGHTA and CDR2 FQGNSA. In DNA, the CDR3 is TGTGCCAGCAGCAGGTTTAAAGAGACCCAGTACTTC. Translation: CASSRFKETQYF.

The chain employs TRBV7-2 and TRBJ1-2; D perhaps matches TRBD1 (5 bases). CDR1 is SGHTA and CDR2 is FQGNSA in the germline V gene. The V and J ends lost 5 bases and 4 bases respectively, with 8 bases between them. The CDR3 length is 12 residues. CDR3 DNA sequence: TGTGCCAGCAGCACAAGGGGCTATGGCTACACCTTC. Its protein product is CASSTRGYGYTF.

This clonotype was seen only a few times. This chain uses TRBV10-3 with TRBJ2-3; D may be TRBD2 (6 bases). In germline, CDR1 is ENHRY, CDR2 SYGVKD. This CDR3 is built from 12 residues. Trimming cost V 8 bases and J 1 base, with 7 bases left between them. CDR3 in amino acids: CAIWRGTDTQYF. The CDR3 DNA reads TGTGCCATCTGGAGGGGCACAGATACGCAGTATTTT.

This CDR3 is CASSLVTHNTGELFF. CDR3 bases: TGTGCCAGCAGCTTAGTCACCCATAACACCGGGGAGCTGTTTTTT. The chain recombines TRBV7-9 with TRBJ2-2; no definite D call. The CDR3 is 15 residues long. Germline V gene lookup returns CDR1 SEHNR and CDR2 FQNEAQ (reference sequence). V dropped 1 base and J dropped 2 bases, with 8 bases sitting between them.